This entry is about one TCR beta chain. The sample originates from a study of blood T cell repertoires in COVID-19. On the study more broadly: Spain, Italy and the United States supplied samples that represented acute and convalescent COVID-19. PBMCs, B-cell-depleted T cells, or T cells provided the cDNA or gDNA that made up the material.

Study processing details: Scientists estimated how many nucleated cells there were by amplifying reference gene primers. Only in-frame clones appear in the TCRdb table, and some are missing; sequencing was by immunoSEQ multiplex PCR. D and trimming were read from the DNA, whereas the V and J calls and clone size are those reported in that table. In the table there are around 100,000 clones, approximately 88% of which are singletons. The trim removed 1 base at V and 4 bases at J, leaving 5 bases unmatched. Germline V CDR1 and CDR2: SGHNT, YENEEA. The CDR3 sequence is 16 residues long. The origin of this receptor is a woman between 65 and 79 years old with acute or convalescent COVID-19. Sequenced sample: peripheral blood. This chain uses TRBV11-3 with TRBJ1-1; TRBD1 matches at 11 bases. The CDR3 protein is CASSLGGQGASTEAFF. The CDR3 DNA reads TGTGCCAGCAGCTTAGGCGGACAGGGGGCCAGCACTGAAGCTTTCTTT.